Following are 7 T cell receptor beta chains from one sample sequenced in a study of early T cells in non-severe SARS-CoV-2 infection (dated by TCRdb to about 2021). The library came from 5' RACE. Sequenced on a NextSeq 500. The raw public data were reprocessed by TCRdb itself: fastp quality trimming at Q25, MiXCR clonotype calling, in-frame beta chains only. Rows are combined by CDR3 protein, so each entry shows the most common genes and DNA. For this sample there are around 34,000 distinct CDR3 sequences; approximately 4.6% appear just once. 16% of the sample is taken by the ten largest. The sequencing sample was made of whole blood. Receptor source: an adult who was a healthcare worker with PCR-confirmed SARS-CoV-2 infection or an uninfected control (not recorded which).

This clonotype was seen many times. The rearrangement links TRBV20-1 to TRBJ1-1; D not certain. CDR1 and CDR2 from the germline V gene are DFQATT and SNEGSKA (reference sequence). This CDR3 has 13 residues. V was shortened by 0 bases and J by 8 bases, with 13 bases between the two germline ends. The CDR3 DNA reads TGCAGTGCTAGAGATAGTGGTACACCCGAAGCTTTCTTT. Its protein product is CSARDSGTPEAFF.

This clonotype was recorded many times. The genes are TRBV12-3 or TRBV12-4 and TRBJ2-7; D is perhaps TRBD1 (6 bases). The CDR3 is 15 amino acids. With 5 bases removed from V and 2 bases from J, the gap between germline ends came to 16 bases. CDR3 region: CASSNPGTMTYEQYF. As DNA, the CDR3 is TGTGCCAGCAGTAACCCCGGGACAATGACCTACGAGCAGTACTTC.

The chain joins TRBV18 to TRBJ1-2; 8 bases fit TRBD1. The V and J ends lost 2 bases and 0 bases, in that order; junction bases with no gene match: 5. From germline, CDR1 is KGHSH and CDR2 LQKENI. The CDR3 sequence is 16 residues long. CDR3 bases: TGTGCCAGCTCACCAGTAGGGACAGGCACTAACTATGGCTACACCTTC. It translates to CASSPVGTGTNYGYTF. The full variable domain, its missing parts supplied by reference TRBV18 and TRBJ1-2, is NAGVMQNPRHLVRRRGQEARLRCSPMKGHSHVYWYRQLPEEGLKFMVYLQKENIIDESGMPKERFSAEFPKEGPSILRIQQVVRGDSAAYFCASSPVGTGTNYGYTFGSGTRLTVV.

This clonotype has ten or more counts. This chain uses TRBV18 with TRBJ2-7, with 10 bases that match TRBD2. Germline loops: CDR1 KGHSH, CDR2 LQKENI. Trimming at V came to 4 bases and at J to 10 bases, leaving 7 bases not matched to a gene. The CDR3 contains 13 residues. CDR3 in DNA: TGTGCCAGCTCACTAGGGACTAGCGAGAATCAGTACTTC. This encodes CASSLGTSENQYF.

The V gene is TRBV20-1, the J gene TRBJ2-2; D is unresolved. Deletions cut 1 base from V and 3 bases from J, with 6 bases between. CDR1 DFQATT and CDR2 SNEGSKA come from the germline V gene (reference sequence). The CDR3 spans 13 residues. CDR3 region: CSARVRHTGELFF. CDR3 bases: TGCAGTGCTAGAGTCCGACACACCGGGGAGCTGTTTTTT.

This clonotype was counted at least ten times. The chain uses TRBV5-4 and TRBJ2-1; perhaps TRBD2 as D (7 bases). Looked up from germline, CDR1 is SGHNT and CDR2 is YYREEE (reference sequence). Trimming pared 5 bases from V and 12 bases from J, leaving 18 bases between. The CDR3 is 13 amino acids. CDR3 DNA sequence: TGTGCCAGCAGTGCCGACAGGTCGGGGGGGCAGTTCTTC. Encoded protein: CASSADRSGGQFF.

This clonotype was counted ten times or more. The chain joins TRBV25-1 to TRBJ1-6, with 9 bases fitting TRBD1. Germline lookup yields CDR1 MGHDK and CDR2 SYGVNS. The CDR3 has 14 residues. J was trimmed by 9 bases and V by 1 base; bases with no gene match: 1. In nucleotides, the CDR3 is TGTGCCAGCAGTGAATTGGACAGGGGTTCACCCCTCCACTTT. The encoded protein is CASSELDRGSPLHF.